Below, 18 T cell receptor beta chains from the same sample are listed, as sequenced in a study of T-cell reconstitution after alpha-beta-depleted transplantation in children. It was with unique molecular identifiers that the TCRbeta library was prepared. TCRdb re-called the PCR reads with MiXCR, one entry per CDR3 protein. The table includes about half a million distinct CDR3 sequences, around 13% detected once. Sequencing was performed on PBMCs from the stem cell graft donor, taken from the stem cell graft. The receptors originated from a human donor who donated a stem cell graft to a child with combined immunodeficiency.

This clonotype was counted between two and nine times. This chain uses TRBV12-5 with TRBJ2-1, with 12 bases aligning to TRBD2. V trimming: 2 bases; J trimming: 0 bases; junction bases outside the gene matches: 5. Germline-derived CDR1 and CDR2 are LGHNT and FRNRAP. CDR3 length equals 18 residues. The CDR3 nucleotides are TGTGCTAGTGGTTTGATACTAGCGGGGGGAAGCTCCTACAATGAGCAGTTCTTC. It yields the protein CASGLILAGGSSYNEQFF.

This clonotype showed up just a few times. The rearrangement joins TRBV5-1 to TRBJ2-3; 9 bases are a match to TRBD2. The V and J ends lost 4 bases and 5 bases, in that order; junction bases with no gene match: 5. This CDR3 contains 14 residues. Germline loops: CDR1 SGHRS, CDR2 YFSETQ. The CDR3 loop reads CASSLSGGVDTQYF. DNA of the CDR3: TGCGCCAGCAGCCTTAGCGGGGGAGTAGATACGCAGTATTTT.

The CDR3 spells CASSLGIVPRETQYF. CDR3 bases: TGTGCCAGCAGCTTAGGGATAGTCCCCCGGGAGACCCAGTACTTC. The V and J genes are TRBV7-2 and TRBJ2-5; D ambiguous. In germline, CDR1 is SGHTA, CDR2 FQGNSA. Trimming removed 1 base at V and 5 bases at J, with 14 bases between. The CDR3 has 15 amino acids.

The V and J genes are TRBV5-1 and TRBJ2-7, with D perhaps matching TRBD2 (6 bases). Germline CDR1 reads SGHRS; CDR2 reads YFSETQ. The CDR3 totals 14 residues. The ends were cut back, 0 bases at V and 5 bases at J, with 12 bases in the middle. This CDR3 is CASSLAGEFHEQYF. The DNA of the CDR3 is TGCGCCAGCAGCTTGGCGGGGGAGTTCCACGAGCAGTACTTC.

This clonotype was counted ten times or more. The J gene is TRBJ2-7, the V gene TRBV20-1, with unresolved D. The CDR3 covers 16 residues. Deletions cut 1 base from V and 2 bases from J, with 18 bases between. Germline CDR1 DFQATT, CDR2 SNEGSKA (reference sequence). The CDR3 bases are TGCAGTGCTAGAGGGGCCCTAGGAGCAGCAACCTACGAGCAGTACTTC. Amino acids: CSARGALGAATYEQYF.

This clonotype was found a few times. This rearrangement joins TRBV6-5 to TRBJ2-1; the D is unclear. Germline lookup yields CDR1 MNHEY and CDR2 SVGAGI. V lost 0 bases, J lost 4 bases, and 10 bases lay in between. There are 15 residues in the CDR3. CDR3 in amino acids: CASSYSRRIYNEQFF. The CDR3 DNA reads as TGTGCCAGCAGTTACTCGAGAAGGATATACAATGAGCAGTTCTTC.

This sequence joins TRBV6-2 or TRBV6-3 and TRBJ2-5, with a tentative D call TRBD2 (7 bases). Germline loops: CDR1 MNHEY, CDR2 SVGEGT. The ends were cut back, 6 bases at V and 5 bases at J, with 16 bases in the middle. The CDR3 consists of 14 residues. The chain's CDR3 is CASSHPAGAETQYF. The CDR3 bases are TGTGCCAGCAGCCACCCGGCGGGGGCGGAGACCCAGTACTTC.

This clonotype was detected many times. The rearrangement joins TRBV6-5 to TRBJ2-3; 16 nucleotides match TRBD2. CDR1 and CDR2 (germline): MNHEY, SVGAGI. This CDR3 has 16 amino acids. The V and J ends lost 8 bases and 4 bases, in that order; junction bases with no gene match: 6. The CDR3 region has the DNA TGTGCCAGCCTCGGGACTAGCGGGAGGGCCGCAGATACGCAGTATTTT. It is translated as CASLGTSGRAADTQYF.

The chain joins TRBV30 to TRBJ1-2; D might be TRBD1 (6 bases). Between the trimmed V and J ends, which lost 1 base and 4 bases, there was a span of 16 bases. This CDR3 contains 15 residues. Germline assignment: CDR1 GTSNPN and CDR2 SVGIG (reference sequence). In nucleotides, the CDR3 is TGTGCCTGGAGTGGACGGACAGCGACTCGCTATGGCTACACCTTC. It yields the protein CAWSGRTATRYGYTF.

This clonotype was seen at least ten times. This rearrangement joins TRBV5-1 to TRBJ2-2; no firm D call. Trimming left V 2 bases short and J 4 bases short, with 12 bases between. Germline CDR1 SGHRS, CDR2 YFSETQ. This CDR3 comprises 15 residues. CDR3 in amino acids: CASSFPQSGTGELFF. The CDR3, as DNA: TGCGCCAGCAGCTTTCCACAGTCTGGCACCGGGGAGCTGTTTTTT.

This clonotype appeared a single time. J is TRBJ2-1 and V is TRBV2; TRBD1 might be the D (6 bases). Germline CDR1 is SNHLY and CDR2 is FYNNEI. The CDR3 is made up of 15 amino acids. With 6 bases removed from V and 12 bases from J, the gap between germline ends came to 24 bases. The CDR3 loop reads CASSGDIISAWGQFF. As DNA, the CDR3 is TGTGCCAGCAGCGGGGACATTATATCGGCGTGGGGGCAGTTCTTC.

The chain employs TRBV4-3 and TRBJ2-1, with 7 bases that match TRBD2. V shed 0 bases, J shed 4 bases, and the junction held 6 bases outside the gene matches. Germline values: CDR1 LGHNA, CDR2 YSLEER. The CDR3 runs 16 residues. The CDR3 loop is CASSQDLVGGYNEQFF. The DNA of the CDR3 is TGCGCCAGCAGCCAAGATCTGGTGGGGGGGTACAATGAGCAGTTCTTC.

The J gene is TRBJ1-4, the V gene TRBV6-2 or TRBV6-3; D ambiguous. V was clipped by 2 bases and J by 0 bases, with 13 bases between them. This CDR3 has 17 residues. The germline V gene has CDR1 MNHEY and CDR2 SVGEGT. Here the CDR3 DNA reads TGTGCCAGCAGTTACCAGGATATAGCGGCAACTAATGAAAAACTGTTTTTT. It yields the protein CASSYQDIAATNEKLFF.

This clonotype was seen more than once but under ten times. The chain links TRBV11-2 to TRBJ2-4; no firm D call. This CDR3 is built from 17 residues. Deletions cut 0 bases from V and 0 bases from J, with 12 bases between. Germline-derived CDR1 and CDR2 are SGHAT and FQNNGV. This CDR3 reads CASSLDIRAIAKNIQYF. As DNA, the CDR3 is TGTGCCAGCAGCTTAGATATAAGAGCCATAGCCAAAAACATTCAGTACTTC.

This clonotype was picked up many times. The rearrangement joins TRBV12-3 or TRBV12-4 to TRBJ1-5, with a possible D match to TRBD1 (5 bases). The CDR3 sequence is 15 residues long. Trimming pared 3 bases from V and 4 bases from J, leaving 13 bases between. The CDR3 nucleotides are TGTGCCAGCAGTTTGGGACCCTATCGGAATCAGCCCCAGCATTTT. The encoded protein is CASSLGPYRNQPQHF.

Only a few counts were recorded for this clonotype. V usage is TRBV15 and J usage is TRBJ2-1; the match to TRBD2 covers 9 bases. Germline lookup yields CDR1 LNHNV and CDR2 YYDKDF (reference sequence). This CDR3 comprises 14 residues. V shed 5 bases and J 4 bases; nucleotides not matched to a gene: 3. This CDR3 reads CATSPSGGYNEQFF. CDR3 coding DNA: TGTGCCACCAGCCCGAGCGGGGGGTACAATGAGCAGTTCTTC.

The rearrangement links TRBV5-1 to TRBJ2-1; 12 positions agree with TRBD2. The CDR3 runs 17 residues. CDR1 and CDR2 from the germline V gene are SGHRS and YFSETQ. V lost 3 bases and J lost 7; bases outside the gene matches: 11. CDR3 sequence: CASSYMLAGGPGNEQFF. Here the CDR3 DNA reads TGCGCCAGCAGCTACATGCTAGCGGGAGGGCCTGGGAATGAGCAGTTCTTC.

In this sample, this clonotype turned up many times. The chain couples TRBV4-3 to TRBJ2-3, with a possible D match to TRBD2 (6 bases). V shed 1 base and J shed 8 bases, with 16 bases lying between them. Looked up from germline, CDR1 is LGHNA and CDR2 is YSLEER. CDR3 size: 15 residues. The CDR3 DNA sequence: TGCGCCAGCAGCCAAGGGAGCGAGCCGCGGGGTACGCAGTATTTT. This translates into CASSQGSEPRGTQYF.